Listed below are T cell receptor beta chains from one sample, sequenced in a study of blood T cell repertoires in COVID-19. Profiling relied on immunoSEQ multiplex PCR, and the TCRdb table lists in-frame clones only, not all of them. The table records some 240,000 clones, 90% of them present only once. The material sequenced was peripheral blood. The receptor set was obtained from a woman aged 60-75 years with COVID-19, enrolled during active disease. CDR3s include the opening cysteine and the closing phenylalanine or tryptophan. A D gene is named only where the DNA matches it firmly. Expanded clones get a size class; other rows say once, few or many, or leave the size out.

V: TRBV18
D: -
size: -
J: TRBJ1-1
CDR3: CASSESRVTEAFF
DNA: TGTGCCAGCTCTGAATCACGGGTGACTGAAGCTTTCTTT

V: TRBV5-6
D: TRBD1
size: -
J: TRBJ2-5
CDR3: CASSFTGGETQYF
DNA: TGTGCCAGCAGCTTTACAGGGGGCGAGACCCAGTACTTC

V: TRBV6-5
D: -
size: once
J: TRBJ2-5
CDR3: CASSRGSRGVETQYF
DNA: TGTGCCAGCAGCAGGGGAAGTCGCGGCGTGGAGACCCAGTACTTC

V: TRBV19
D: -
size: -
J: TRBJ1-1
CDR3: CASSPTGIGNTEAFF
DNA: TGTGCCAGTAGCCCTACAGGGATAGGGAACACTGAAGCTTTCTTT

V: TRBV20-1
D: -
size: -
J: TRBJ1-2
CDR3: CSARQYYGYTF
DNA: TGCAGTGCAAGACAGTACTATGGCTACACCTTC

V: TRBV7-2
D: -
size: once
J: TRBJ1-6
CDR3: CASSMTGNSPLHF
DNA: TGTGCCAGCAGCATGACCGGGAATTCACCCCTCCACTTT

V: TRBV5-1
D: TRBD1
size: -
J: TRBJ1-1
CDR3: CASSLGQGVLGTEAFF
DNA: TGCGCCAGCAGCTTAGGACAGGGGGTCTTGGGCACTGAAGCTTTCTTT

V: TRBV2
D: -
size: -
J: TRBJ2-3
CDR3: CASLGRGGRGDTQYF
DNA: TGTGCCAGCCTCGGTAGGGGGGGCCGGGGAGATACGCAGTATTTT

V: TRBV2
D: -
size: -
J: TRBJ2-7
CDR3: CASSGSAFSSYEQYF
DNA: TGTGCCAGCAGTGGGAGCGCCTTTAGCTCCTACGAGCAGTACTTC

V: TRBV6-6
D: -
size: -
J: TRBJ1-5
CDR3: CASRPTGENQPQHF
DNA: TGTGCCAGCAGACCGACTGGAGAGAATCAGCCCCAGCATTTT

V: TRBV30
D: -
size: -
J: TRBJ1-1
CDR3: CAWSSARTDLNTEAFF
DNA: TGTGCCTGGAGTTCCGCCCGGACAGATTTGAACACTGAAGCTTTCTTT

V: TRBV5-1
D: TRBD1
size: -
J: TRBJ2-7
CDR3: CASSLDRGEQYF
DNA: TGCGCCAGCAGCTTGGACAGGGGCGAGCAGTACTTC

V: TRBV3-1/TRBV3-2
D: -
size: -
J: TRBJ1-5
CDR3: CASSQDSRGNQPQHF
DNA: TGTGCCAGCAGCCAAGACTCCAGGGGTAATCAGCCCCAGCATTTT

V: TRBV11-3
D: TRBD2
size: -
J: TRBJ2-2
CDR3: CASSLDSGGNTGELFF
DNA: TGTGCCAGCAGCTTAGATAGCGGGGGGAACACCGGGGAGCTGTTTTTT

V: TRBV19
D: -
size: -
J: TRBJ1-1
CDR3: CASSFWRNTEAFF
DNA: TGTGCCAGTAGTTTCTGGAGGAACACTGAAGCTTTCTTT

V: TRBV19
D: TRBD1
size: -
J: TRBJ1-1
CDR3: CASSFDRGPEAFF
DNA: TGTGCCAGTAGTTTCGACAGGGGGCCTGAAGCTTTCTTT

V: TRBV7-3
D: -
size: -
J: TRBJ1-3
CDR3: CASSPSGGSGNTIYF
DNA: TGTGCCAGCAGCCCGAGCGGGGGCAGTGGAAACACCATATATTTT

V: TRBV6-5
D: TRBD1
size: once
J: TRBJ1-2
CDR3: CASSLRTGNYGYTF
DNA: TGTGCCAGCAGCCTCCGGACAGGCAACTATGGCTACACCTTC

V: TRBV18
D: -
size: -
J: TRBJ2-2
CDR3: CASSRQGLKNTGELFF
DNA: TGTGCCAGCTCAAGACAAGGACTAAAGAACACCGGGGAGCTGTTTTTT

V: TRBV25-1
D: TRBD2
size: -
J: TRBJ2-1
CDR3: CASRAGGSSYNEQFF
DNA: TGTGCCAGCAGAGCGGGAGGAAGCTCCTACAATGAGCAGTTCTTC

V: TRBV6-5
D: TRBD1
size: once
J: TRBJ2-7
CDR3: CASSRTGDGNYEQYF
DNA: TGTGCCAGCAGCCGGACAGGGGACGGAAACTACGAGCAGTACTTC

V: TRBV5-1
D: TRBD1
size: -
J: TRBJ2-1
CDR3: CASSLSDRDLNEQFF
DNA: TGCGCCAGCAGCTTATCGGACAGGGACCTTAATGAGCAGTTCTTC

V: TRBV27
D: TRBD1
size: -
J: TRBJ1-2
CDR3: CASSFTGGYGYTF
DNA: TGTGCCAGCAGTTTCACAGGGGGCTATGGCTACACCTTC

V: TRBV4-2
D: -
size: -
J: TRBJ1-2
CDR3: CASSQDGLVGRIYGYTF
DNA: TGTGCCAGCAGCCAAGATGGTTTGGTGGGCAGAATCTATGGCTACACCTTC

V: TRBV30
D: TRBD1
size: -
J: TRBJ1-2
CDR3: CAWRDRGRGYGYTF
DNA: TGTGCCTGGAGGGACAGGGGCCGGGGATATGGCTACACCTTC

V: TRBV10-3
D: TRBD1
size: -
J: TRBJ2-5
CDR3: CATMGRPGQGSGTQETQYF
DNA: TGTGCCACCATGGGTCGTCCGGGACAGGGGTCGGGCACACAAGAGACCCAGTACTTC

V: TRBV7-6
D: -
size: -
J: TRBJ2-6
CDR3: CASSPTVSGANVLTF
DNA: TGTGCCAGCAGCCCTACAGTCTCAGGGGCCAACGTCCTGACTTTC

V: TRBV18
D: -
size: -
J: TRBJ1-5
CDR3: CASSNTENQPQHF
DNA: TGTGCCAGCTCCAACACAGAAAATCAGCCCCAGCATTTT

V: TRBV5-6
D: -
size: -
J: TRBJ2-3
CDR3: CASSRRGTDTQYF
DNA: TGTGCCAGCAGCCGACGAGGGACAGATACGCAGTATTTT

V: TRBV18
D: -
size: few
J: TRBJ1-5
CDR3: CASSARGDSNQPQHF
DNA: TGTGCCAGCTCAGCGCGCGGGGATAGCAATCAGCCCCAGCATTTT

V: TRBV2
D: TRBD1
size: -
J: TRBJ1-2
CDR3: CASSEFGPRIGGLNTF
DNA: TGTGCCAGCAGTGAATTCGGGCCGCGGATAGGGGGCCTAAACACCTTC

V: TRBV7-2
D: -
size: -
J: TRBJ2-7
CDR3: CASSLYYEQYF
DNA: TGTGCCAGCAGCTTGTACTACGAGCAGTACTTC

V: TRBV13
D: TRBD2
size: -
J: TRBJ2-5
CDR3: CASSFGTSGGVTQYF
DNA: TGTGCCAGCAGCTTTGGGACTAGCGGGGGGGTGACCCAGTACTTC

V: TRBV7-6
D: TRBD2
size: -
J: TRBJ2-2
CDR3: CASSLDLAGNTGELFF
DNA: TGTGCCAGCAGCTTAGATCTAGCGGGGAACACCGGGGAGCTGTTTTTT

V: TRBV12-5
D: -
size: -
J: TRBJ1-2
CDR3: CASGLDSRFNYGYTF
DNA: TGTGCTAGTGGTTTGGACAGTAGATTTAACTATGGCTACACCTTC

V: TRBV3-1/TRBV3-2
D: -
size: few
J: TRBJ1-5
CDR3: CASSPYGVNQPQHF
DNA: TGTGCCAGCAGCCCCTACGGGGTCAATCAGCCCCAGCATTTT

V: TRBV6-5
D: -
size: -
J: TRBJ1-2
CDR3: CASSYSRGSSGYTF
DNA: TGTGCCAGCAGTTACTCACGAGGGAGCTCTGGCTACACCTTC

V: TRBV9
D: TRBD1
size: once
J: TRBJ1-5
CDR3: CASSVGQGDQPQHF
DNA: TGTGCCAGCAGCGTAGGACAGGGAGATCAGCCCCAGCATTTT

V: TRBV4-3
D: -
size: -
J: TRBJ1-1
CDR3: CASSQGLVLNTEAFF
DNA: TGCGCCAGCAGCCAAGGTCTAGTCCTGAACACTGAAGCTTTCTTT

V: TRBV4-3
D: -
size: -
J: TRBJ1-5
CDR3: CASSQDPGAKWPQHF
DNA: TGCGCCAGCAGCCAAGATCCAGGGGCGAAATGGCCCCAGCATTTT